Sequencing of this TCR beta chain was carried out in a study of early T cells in non-severe SARS-CoV-2 infection. Study as a whole: Chains were not paired, and sequencing was done on bulk RNA from unsorted whole blood.

This clonotype was detected a few times. Its antigen is not known. Individual cDNA molecules carried attached unique molecular identifiers. In TCRdb, the 5' RACE reads were re-called with MiXCR into one record per CDR3 protein. The repertoire holds approximately 37,000 distinct CDR3 sequences, with 4.7% as singletons. General study points: Anti-spike CD8 responses were favored in VDJdb matching, and private and CD4 specificities were missed.

V shed 3 bases and J shed 0 bases, with 9 bases lying between them. Germline CDR1 MGHDK, CDR2 SYGVNS. The CDR3 spans 15 residues. The TCR comes from an adult who was a healthcare worker with PCR-confirmed SARS-CoV-2 infection or an uninfected control (not recorded which). The chain couples TRBV25-1 to TRBJ1-5; a weak D match, TRBD1 (5 bases). Input material: whole blood. The CDR3 spells CASSEGPFSNQPQHF. As DNA, the CDR3 is TGTGCCAGCAGTGAGGGGCCGTTTAGCAATCAGCCCCAGCATTTT.